This T cell receptor beta chain was recovered during a study of CXCR3-negative and CXCR3-positive naive CD8 T cells. Study-wide results and caveats: CXCR3-positive naive cells had more hydrophobic TRB CDR3s than CXCR3-negative naive cells.

CDR1 and CDR2 from the germline V gene are MNHEY and SMNVEV (reference sequence). The CDR3 sequence is 16 residues long. UMI-labeled TRB cDNA libraries were prepared by 5' RACE. Each CDR3 protein gets one entry in TCRdb, which reprocessed the 5' RACE reads and gives no DNA. The sample has around 160,000 distinct CDR3 sequences, and its top ten clones hold under 0.35%. Note on this clonotype: Antigen specificity is unknown.

The sequencing input was naive CXCR3+ CD8+ T cells from blood. As to subset: CD45RO-CCR7+CD27+CD95- naive CD8+ T cells expressing CXCR3 (TNR3+). This receptor was identified in a human donor in good health. Some clones in this sample may be carry-over from other donors' samples. The chain recombines TRBV27 with TRBJ1-5; TCRdb indicates TRBD1, and absent DNA this call remains unverified. This CDR3 reads CASRRDRGEYNQPQHF.